The clone carrying this T cell receptor (beta chain) was counted ten times or more. Its cognate antigen is unknown. The sample originates from a study of identical twins. Notes on the study in general: Cord blood's abundant beta clonotypes had fewer insertions, unlike memory repertoires.

MiXCR, run by TCRdb on the 5' RACE reads, gives a single entry per CDR3 protein. The data show about 190,000 distinct CDR3 sequences, approximately 15% seen once. The data also belong to a second study, concerning T cells expressing NK-cell markers. Per that study: It was sorted CD3+CD56-NKG2C+, CD3+CD56+NKG2C- and CD3+CD56+NKG2C+ T cells that provided the TCR beta repertoires.

This clonotype originated in a woman aged 18 to 35 in good health. The sequencing sample was made of CD8+ T cells sorted from blood.

CDR3 sequence: CASSVGYNEQFF. In DNA form, the CDR3 reads TGTGCCAGCAGCGTCGGTTACAATGAGCAGTTCTTC. This chain joins TRBV9 and TRBJ2-1; D gene ambiguous. The CDR3 sequence is 12 residues long. The V gene's germline CDR1 is SGDLS and CDR2 YYNGEE. The germline V and J ends were trimmed by 2 bases and 4 bases, with 4 bases remaining between them.